Reported below is one T cell receptor beta chain. The CDR3 covers 13 residues. The V end lost 1 base, the J end lost 5 bases, and 6 bases lay between the germline ends. The germline V gene encodes CDR1 SGHVS and CDR2 FQNEAQ. Sequencing used immunoSEQ multiplex PCR; TCRdb keeps in-frame clones, though not all of them. The sample shows 140,000 to 150,000 clones, around 84% of them seen only once. This sample is drawn from a study of blood T cell repertoires in COVID-19. V usage is TRBV7-8 and J usage is TRBJ2-1; D is ambiguous. Sequencing used peripheral blood. This TCR was sampled from a human donor in a cohort sampled during active COVID-19. As DNA, the CDR3 is TGTGCCAGCAGCTTAGGGCTGGACAATGAGCAGTTCTTC. Protein sequence: CASSLGLDNEQFF.